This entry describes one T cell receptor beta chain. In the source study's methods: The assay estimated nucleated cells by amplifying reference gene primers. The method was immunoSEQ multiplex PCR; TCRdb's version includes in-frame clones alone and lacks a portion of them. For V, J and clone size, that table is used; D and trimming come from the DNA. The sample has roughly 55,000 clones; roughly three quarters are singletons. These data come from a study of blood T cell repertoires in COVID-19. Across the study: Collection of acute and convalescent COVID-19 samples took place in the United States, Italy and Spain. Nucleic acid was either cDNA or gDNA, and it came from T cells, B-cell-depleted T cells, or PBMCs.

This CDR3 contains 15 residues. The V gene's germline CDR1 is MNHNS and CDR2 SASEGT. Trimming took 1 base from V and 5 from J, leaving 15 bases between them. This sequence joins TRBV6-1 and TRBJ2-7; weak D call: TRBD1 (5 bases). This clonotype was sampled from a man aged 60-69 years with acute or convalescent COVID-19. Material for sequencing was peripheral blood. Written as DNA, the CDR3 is TGTGCCAGCAGTGAAGTGACAGCCCCTATCCACGAGCAGTACTTC. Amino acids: CASSEVTAPIHEQYF.